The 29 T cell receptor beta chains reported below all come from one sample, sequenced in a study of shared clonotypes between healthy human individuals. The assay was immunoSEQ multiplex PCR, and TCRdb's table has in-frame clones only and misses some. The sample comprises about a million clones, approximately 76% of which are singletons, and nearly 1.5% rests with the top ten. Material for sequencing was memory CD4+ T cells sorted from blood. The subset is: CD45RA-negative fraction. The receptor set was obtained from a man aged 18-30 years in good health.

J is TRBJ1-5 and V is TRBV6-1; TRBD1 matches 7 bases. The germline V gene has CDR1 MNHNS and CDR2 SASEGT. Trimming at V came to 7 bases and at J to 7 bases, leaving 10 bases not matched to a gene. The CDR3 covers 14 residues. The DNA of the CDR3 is TGTGCCAGCACCCAGACAGGGCGGGGGCAGCCCCAGCATTTT. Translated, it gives CASTQTGRGQPQHF.

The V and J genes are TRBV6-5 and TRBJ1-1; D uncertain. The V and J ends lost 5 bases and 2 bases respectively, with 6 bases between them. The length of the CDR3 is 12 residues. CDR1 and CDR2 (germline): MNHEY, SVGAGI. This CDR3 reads CASSRSNTEAFF. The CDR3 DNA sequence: TGTGCCAGCAGTAGAAGTAACACTGAAGCTTTCTTT.

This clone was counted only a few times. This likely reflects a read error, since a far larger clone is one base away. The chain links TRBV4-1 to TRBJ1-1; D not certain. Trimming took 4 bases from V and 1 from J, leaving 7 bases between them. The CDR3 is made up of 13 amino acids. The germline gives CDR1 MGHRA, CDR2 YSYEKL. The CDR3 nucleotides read TGCGCCAGCAGCCGGACGGAGAACACTGAAGCTTTCTTT. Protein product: CASSRTENTEAFF.

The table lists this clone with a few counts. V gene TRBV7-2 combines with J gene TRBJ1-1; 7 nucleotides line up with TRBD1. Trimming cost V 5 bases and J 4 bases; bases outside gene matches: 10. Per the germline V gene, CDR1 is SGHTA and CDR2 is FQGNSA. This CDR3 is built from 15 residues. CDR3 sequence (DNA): TGTGCCAGCAGCCCACGGACAGGTACGGGCACTGAAGCTTTCTTT. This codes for CASSPRTGTGTEAFF.

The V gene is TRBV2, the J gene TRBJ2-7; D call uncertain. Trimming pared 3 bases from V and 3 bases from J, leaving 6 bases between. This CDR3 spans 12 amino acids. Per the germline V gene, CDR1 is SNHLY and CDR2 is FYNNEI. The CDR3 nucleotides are TGTGCCAGCAGTGAGGCGGTCTACGAGCAGTACTTC. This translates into CASSEAVYEQYF.

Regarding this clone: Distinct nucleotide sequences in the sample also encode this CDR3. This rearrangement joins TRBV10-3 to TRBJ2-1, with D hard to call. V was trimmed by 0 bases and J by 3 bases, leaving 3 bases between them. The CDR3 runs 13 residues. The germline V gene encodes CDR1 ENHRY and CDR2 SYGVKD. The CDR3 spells CAISESGYNEQFF. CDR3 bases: TGTGCCATCAGTGAGTCAGGCTACAATGAGCAGTTCTTC.

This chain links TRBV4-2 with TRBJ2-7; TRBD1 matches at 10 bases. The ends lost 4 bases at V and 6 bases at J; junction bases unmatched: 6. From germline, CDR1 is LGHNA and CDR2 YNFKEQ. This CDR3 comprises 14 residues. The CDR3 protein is CASSRIGTGAEQYF. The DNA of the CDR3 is TGTGCCAGCAGCCGCATCGGGACAGGGGCCGAGCAGTACTTC.

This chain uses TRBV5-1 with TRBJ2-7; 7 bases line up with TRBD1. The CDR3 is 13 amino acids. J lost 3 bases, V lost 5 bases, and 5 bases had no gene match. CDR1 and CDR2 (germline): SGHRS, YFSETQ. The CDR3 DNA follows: TGCGCCAGCAGTAGTCGGGACAGCTACGAGCAGTACTTC. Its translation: CASSSRDSYEQYF.

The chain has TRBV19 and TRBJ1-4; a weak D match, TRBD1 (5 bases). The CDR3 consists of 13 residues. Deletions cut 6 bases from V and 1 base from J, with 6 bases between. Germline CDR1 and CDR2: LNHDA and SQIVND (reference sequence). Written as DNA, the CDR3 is TGTGCCAGTAGGGGGGAAACTAATGAAAAACTGTTTTTT. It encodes CASRGETNEKLFF. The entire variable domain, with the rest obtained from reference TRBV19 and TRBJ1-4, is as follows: DGGITQSPKYLFRKEGQNVTLSCEQNLNHDAMYWYRQDPGQGLRLIYYSQIVNDFQKGDIAEGYSVSREKKESFPLTVTSAQKNPTAFYLCASRGETNEKLFFGSGTQLSVL.

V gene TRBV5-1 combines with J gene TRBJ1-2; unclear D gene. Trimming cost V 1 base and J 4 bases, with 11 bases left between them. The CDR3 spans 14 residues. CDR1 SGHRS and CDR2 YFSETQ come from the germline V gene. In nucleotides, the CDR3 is TGCGCCAGCAGCTTGAACTCAGCGACCTATGGCTACACCTTC. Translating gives CASSLNSATYGYTF.

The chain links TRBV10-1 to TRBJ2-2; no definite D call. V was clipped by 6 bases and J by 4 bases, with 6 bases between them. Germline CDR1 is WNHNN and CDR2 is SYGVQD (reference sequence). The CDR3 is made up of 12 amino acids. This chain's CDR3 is CASRDGTGELFF. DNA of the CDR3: TGCGCCAGCAGGGACGGCACCGGGGAGCTGTTTTTT.

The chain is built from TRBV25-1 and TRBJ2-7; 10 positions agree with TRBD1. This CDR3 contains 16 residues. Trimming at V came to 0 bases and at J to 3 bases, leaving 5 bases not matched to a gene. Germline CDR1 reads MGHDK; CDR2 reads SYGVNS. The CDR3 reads CASSEYPGQGGYEQYF. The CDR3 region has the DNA TGTGCCAGCAGTGAATATCCCGGACAGGGGGGCTACGAGCAGTACTTC.

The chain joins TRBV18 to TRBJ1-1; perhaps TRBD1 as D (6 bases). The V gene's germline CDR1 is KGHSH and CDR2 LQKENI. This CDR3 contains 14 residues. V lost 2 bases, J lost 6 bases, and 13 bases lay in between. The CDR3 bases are TGTGCCAGCTCACCATTAACGGGGGCATCTGAAGCTTTCTTT. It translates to CASSPLTGASEAFF.

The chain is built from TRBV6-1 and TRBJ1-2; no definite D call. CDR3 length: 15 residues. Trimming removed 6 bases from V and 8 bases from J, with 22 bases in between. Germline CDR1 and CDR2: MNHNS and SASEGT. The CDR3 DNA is TGTGCCAGCAGGGAGATCGGAGAGGGTTCGCGAGGCTACACCTTC. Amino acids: CASREIGEGSRGYTF.

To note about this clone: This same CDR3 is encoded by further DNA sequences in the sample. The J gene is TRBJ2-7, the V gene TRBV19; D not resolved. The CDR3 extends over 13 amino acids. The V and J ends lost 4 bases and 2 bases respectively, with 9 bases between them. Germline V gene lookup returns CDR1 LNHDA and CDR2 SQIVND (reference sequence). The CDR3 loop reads CASSTSGTYEQYF. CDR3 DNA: TGTGCCAGTAGTACATCAGGCACCTACGAGCAGTACTTC.

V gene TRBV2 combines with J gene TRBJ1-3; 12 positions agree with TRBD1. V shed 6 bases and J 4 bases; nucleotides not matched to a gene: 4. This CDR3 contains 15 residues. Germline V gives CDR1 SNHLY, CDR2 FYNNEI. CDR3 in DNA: TGTGCCAGCAGCGGGACAGGGGGCTCCGGAAACACCATATATTTT. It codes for CASSGTGGSGNTIYF.

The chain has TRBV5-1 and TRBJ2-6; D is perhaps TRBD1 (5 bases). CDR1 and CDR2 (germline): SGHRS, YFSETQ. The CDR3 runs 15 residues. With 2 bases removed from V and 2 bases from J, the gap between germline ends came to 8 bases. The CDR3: CASSLQQAGANVLTF. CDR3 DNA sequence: TGCGCCAGCAGCTTACAACAGGCTGGGGCCAACGTCCTGACTTTC.

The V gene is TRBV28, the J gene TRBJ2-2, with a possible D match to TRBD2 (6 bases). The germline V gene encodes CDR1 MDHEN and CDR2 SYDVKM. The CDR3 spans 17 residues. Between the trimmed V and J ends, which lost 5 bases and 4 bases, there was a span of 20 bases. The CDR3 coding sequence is TGTGCCAGCAGTCAGTTATCCCGCGGGGCTACCACCGGGGAGCTGTTTTTT. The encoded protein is CASSQLSRGATTGELFF.

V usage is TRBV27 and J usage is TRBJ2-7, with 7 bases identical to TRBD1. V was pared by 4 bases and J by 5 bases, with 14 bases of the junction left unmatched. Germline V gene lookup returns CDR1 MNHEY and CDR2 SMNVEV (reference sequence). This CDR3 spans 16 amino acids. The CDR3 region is CASSSILLKDRDEQYF. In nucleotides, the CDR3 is TGTGCCAGCAGTTCGATTCTACTAAAAGACAGGGACGAGCAGTACTTC.

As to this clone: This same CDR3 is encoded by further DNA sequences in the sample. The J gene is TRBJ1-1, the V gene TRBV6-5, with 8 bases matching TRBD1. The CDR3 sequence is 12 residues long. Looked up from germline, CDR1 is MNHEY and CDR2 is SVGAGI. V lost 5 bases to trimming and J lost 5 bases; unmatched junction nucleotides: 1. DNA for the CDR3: TGTGCCAGCAGTCGACAGGGGACTGAAGCTTTCTTT. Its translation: CASSRQGTEAFF.

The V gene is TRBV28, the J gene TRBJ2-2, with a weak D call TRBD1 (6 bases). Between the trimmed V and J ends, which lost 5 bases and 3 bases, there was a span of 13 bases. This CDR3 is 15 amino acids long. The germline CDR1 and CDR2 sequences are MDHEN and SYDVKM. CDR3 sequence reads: CASSTGYRYTGELFF. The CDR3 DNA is TGTGCCAGCAGTACAGGGTATCGATACACCGGGGAGCTGTTTTTT.

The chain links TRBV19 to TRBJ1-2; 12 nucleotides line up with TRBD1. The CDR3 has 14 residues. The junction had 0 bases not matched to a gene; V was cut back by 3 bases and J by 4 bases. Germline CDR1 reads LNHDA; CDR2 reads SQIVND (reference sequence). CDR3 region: CASSMGQGAYGYTF. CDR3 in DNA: TGTGCCAGTAGTATGGGACAGGGGGCCTATGGCTACACCTTC.

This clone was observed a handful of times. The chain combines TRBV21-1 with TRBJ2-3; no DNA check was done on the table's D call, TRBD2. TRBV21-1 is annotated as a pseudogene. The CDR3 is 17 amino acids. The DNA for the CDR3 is TGTGCCAGCAGCAAATACATCTGGGGGACTAGCACAGATACGCAGTATTTT. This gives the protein CASSKYIWGTSTDTQYF.

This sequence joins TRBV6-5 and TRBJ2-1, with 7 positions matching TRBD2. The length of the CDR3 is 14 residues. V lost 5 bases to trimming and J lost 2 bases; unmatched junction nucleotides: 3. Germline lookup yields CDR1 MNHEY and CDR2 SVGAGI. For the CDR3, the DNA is TGTGCCAGCAGTCCAGGGAGGGCCTACAATGAGCAGTTCTTC. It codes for CASSPGRAYNEQFF.

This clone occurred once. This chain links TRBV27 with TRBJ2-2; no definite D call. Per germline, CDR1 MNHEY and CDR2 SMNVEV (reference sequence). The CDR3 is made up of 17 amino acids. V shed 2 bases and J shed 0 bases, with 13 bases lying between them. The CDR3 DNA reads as TGTGCCAGCAGTTTACAATTCGACAAAACGAACACCGGGGAGCTGTTTTTT. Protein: CASSLQFDKTNTGELFF.

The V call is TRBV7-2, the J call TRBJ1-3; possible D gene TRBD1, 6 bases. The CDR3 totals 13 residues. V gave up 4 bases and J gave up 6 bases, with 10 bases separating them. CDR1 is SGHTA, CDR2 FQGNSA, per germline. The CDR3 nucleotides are TGTGCCAGCAGCTCGGACAGTTTAAACACCATATATTTT. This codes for CASSSDSLNTIYF.

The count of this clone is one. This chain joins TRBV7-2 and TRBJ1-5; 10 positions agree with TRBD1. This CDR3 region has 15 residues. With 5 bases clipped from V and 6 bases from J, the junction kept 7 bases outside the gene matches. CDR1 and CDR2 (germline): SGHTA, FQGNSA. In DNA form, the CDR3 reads TGTGCCAGCAGCCCGACAGGGGGCTTCGGTCAGCCCCAGCATTTT. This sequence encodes CASSPTGGFGQPQHF.

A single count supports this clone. For the CDR3, the DNA is TGTGCCTGGGGGACCCTGACGTACACCATATATTTT. Protein sequence: CAWGTLTYTIYF. The chain has TRBV30 and TRBJ1-3; maybe TRBD1 (5 bases). V lost 5 bases and J 8 bases, leaving 13 bases between the germline ends. Germline V CDR1 and CDR2: GTSNPN, SVGIG (reference sequence). This CDR3 has 12 residues.

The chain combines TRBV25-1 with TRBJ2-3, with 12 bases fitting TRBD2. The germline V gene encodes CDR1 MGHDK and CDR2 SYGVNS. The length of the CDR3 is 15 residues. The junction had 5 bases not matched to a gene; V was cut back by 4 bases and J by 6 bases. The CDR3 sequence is CASSAGLAGTDTQYF. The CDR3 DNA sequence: TGTGCCAGCAGTGCTGGACTAGCGGGGACCGATACGCAGTATTTT.